This T cell receptor beta chain came from a study of monozygotic twins with inflammatory bowel disease. Overall study results and limits: The existence of one strong signal or clonotype linked to IBD lacked support.

After re-calling the 5' RACE reads, TCRdb lists one entry per CDR3 protein, DNA absent. The sample includes approximately 400,000 distinct CDR3 sequences. As regards this clonotype: No antigen is known for it.

This CDR3 comprises 15 residues. Per the germline V gene, CDR1 is LGHNA and CDR2 is YSLEER. This clonotype originated in a human donor with ulcerative colitis or Crohn's disease, or a healthy co-twin of an affected twin (not recorded which). The chain joins TRBV4-3 to TRBJ2-5; checking the TCRdb D call of TRBD2 is not possible without DNA. Sequences were obtained from blood. The CDR3 loop reads CASSQEAVAAETQYF.